The rows below give T cell receptor beta chains drawn from one sample of a study of human T cells and chemical hapten exposure. TCRdb itself ran the RACE reads through MiXCR, one entry per CDR3 protein. The sample carries about 160,000 distinct CDR3 sequences, about a quarter recorded once. Here the sequenced sample was whole blood, taken in connection with sensitization to the hapten diphenylcyclopropenone (DPC). These receptors all stem from a woman under 30 with alopecia areata. Some clones in this sample may be carry-over from other donors' samples. Each CDR3 is given without its conserved first and last residue.

TRBJ2-3 | TRBV7-2 | ASSPPTIDTQY
TRBJ1-1 | TRBV12-3/TRBV12-4 | ASSFRVITEAF
TRBJ1-1 | TRBV9 | ASSVVVDLNTEAF
TRBJ2-2 | TRBV7-2 | ASSTLAGGPSKNTGELF
TRBJ2-5 | TRBV11-1 | ASSLDSGRIFGTQY
TRBJ1-2 | TRBV6-2/TRBV6-3 | ASSYSSRGDGYT
TRBJ1-1 | TRBV28 | ATRRGEAF
TRBJ1-4 | TRBV2 | ASSGTGGSNEKLF
TRBJ1-6 | TRBV18 | ASSQTGGRGSPLH
TRBJ2-3 | TRBV6-2/TRBV6-3 | AITAAGDTDTQY
TRBJ1-6 | TRBV6-6 | ASRPSQGNNSPLH
TRBJ2-1 | TRBV10-3 | AISESLVNEQF
TRBJ1-2 | TRBV6-2/TRBV6-3 | ASNTMDYGYT
TRBJ2-1 | TRBV24-1 | ATSDSPRGEYNEQF
TRBJ1-2 | TRBV6-5 | ASSSRGGANYGYT
TRBJ1-1 | TRBV18 | ASSPGNTEAF
TRBJ1-2 | TRBV12-3/TRBV12-4 | ASSFRGITGDGYT
TRBJ2-3 | TRBV6-2/TRBV6-3 | AIRGLAGPDTQY
TRBJ1-5 | TRBV6-1 | ATISGTGTNQPQH
TRBJ2-7 | TRBV11-1 | ASSLGRVRYEQY
TRBJ1-1 | TRBV20-1 | SARGAANTEAF
TRBJ2-7 | TRBV6-5 | ASSYSRSGTIYEQY
TRBJ1-2 | TRBV7-2 | ASSPRPEGYT
TRBJ1-1 | TRBV5-5 | ASSQRQRDTEAF
TRBJ1-4 | TRBV29-1 | SVEGAGATNEKLF
TRBJ2-5 | TRBV4-1 | ASSPLGRLAKETQY
TRBJ2-1 | TRBV20-1 | SVMTGDPSNYNEQF
TRBJ1-1 | TRBV7-2 | ASSRTGRPEAF
TRBJ1-1 | TRBV20-1 | SARSPHRGSEAF
TRBJ2-7 | TRBV10-2 | ASTPRGAEQY
TRBJ2-7 | TRBV7-2 | ASRGTEYYEQY
TRBJ2-3 | TRBV10-3 | AGLWSDTQY
TRBJ2-4 | TRBV20-1 | SAFDGPAKNIQY
TRBJ1-4 | TRBV4-1 | ASSQGPTINEKLF
TRBJ2-7 | TRBV5-1 | ASSLGQPSYEQY
TRBJ2-7 | TRBV4-3 | ASNQDPGGWNEQY
TRBJ2-3 | TRBV28 | ASSSRDTLQY
TRBJ2-3 | TRBV4-1 | ASSQVGREVPDTQY
TRBJ1-4 | TRBV4-1 | ASSQRDRAEKLF
TRBJ2-1 | TRBV7-2 | ASSSSGRYTYNEQF
TRBJ2-3 | TRBV3-1 | ASSQRTDTQY
TRBJ2-3 | TRBV30 | AWVDTDRQYTQY
TRBJ1-2 | TRBV4-2 | ASSQGSGFGYT
TRBJ2-7 | TRBV25-1 | ASTRGTGYEQY
TRBJ2-1 | TRBV11-2 | ASSFVKGRVSPNEQF
TRBJ2-5 | TRBV9 | ASGPLETQY
TRBJ2-1 | TRBV29-1 | SVEGSPGLGVYNEQF
TRBJ2-1 | TRBV7-2 | ASSLVGTTLSYNEQF
TRBJ2-1 | TRBV6-6 | ASTERDEQF
TRBJ2-2 | TRBV7-9 | ASSEGLTGGGELF